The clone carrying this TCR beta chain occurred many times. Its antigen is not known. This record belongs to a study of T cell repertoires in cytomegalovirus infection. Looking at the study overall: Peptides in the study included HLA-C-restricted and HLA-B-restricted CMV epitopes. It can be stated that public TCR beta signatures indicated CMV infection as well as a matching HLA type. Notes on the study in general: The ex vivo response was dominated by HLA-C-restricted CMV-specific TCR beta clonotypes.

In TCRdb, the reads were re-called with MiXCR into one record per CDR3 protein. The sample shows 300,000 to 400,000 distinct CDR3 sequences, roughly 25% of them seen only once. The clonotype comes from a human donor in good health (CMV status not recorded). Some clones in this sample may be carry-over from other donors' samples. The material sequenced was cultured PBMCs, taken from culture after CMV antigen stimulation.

CDR3: CASSLGSYGYTF. CDR3 sequence (DNA): TGTGCCAGCAGCTTGGGAAGCTATGGCTACACCTTC. This chain uses TRBV7-9 with TRBJ1-2, with D uncertain. Trimming took 3 bases from V and 4 from J, leaving 6 bases between them. The CDR3 has 12 amino acids. Germline V gives CDR1 SEHNR, CDR2 FQNEAQ (reference sequence).